The next 17 T cell receptor beta chains were all read from a single sample in a study of tumor-infiltrating lymphocytes in primary liver carcinoma. Germline DNA was extracted alongside blood RNA, which was obtained from unsorted whole blood. Researchers generated TCR beta cDNA from approximately 0.55 ug of total RNA, relying on a constant-region primer. Three nested multiplex PCR rounds of slightly modified ARM-PCR generated TCR beta libraries. Forward primers for TRBV1-TRBV30 and a C-beta reverse primer served the first two PCR rounds, at 10 cycles each. Each CDR3 protein is one row after TCRdb ran MiXCR on the multiplex PCR reads. Of 190,000 or so distinct CDR3 sequences listed, approximately 64% are singletons. What was sequenced was peripheral blood. These receptors were collected from a woman aged 60-70 years with primary liver carcinoma and hepatitis B virus infection.

The chain is built from TRBV25-1 and TRBJ2-3; D possibly corresponds to TRBD1 (6 bases). Germline lookup yields CDR1 MGHDK and CDR2 SYGVNS. V was trimmed by 3 bases and J by 0 bases, leaving 10 bases between them. The CDR3 loop spans 15 amino acids. CDR3 sequence: CASSDSGASTDTQYF. The DNA of the CDR3 is TGTGCCAGCAGTGATTCAGGGGCTAGCACAGATACGCAGTATTTT.

The table lists this clonotype with a few counts. The V gene is TRBV6-1, the J gene TRBJ2-2; D may be TRBD2 (6 bases). V was clipped by 6 bases and J by 6 bases, with 20 bases between them. Germline assignment: CDR1 MNHNS and CDR2 SASEGT. CDR3 length: 16 residues. CDR3: CASRGRREMGAGELFF. The CDR3 DNA follows: TGTGCCAGCAGGGGTAGACGGGAGATGGGCGCCGGGGAGCTGTTTTTT.

Points on this clonotype: The conserved phenylalanine or tryptophan is not found at the CDR3 terminus, so this likely reflects a read error. The V and J genes are TRBV6-2 or TRBV6-3 and TRBJ2-2, with 7 bases fitting TRBD1. Germline CDR1 is MNHEY and CDR2 is SVGEGT. The CDR3 extends over 15 amino acids. DNA for the CDR3: TGTGCCAACAGTTACGACAGGGTAGACACCGGGGAGCTGTTTTAT. Protein sequence: CANSYDRVDTGELFY.

The gene calls are TRBV11-2 and TRBJ1-1; the match to TRBD1 covers 8 bases. Germline V gene sequence: CDR1 SGHAT, CDR2 FQNNGV. The CDR3 totals 17 residues. V lost 8 bases, J lost 3 bases, and 17 bases stayed unmatched. This CDR3 reads CASGWVVAGGRDTEAFF. The CDR3 coding sequence is TGTGCCAGCGGCTGGGTGGTAGCAGGGGGCCGCGACACTGAAGCTTTCTTT. Complete variable domain (other parts from reference TRBV11-2 and TRBJ1-1): EAGVAQSPRYKIIEKRQSVAFWCNPISGHATLYWYQQILGQGPKLLIQFQNNGVVDDSQLPKDRFSAERLKGVDSTLKIQPAKLEDSAVYLCASGWVVAGGRDTEAFFGQGTRLTVV.

A word on this clonotype: With a much larger clone just one base away, this may be a read error. The chain links TRBV29-1 to TRBJ1-2, with unresolved D. The CDR3 is 11 amino acids. The V gene's germline CDR1 is SQVTM and CDR2 ANQGSEA. The CDR3 DNA reads as TGCAGCGTTCTTCACATGGAAGTCACGGTGTTC. Protein sequence: CSVLHMEVTVF.

Points on this clonotype: One end of the junction varies from germline; a read error may be responsible. This rearrangement joins TRBV12-3 or TRBV12-4 to TRBJ1-5; the D is unclear. The CDR3 runs to 13 residues. The CDR3 protein is CACSFFRNQPQHF. The CDR3 DNA follows: TGTGCCTGCAGTTTTTTCAGAAACCAGCCCCAGCATTTT.

In this sample, this clonotype turned up a few times. The rearrangement uses TRBV28 and TRBJ1-5; D is uncertain. Germline values: CDR1 MDHEN, CDR2 SYDVKM. CDR3 length equals 12 residues. V lost 3 bases to trimming and J lost 7 bases, with 7 bases between them. The chain's CDR3 is CASSFGRQPQHF. CDR3 coding DNA: TGTGCCAGCAGTTTCGGGAGGCAGCCCCAGCATTTT.

This clonotype was seen repeatedly, ten times or more. The chain carries TRBV11-2 and TRBJ2-2, with 9 positions matching TRBD1. The CDR3 sequence is 14 residues long. In germline, CDR1 is SGHAT, CDR2 FQNNGV. After removal of 1 base from V and 6 bases from J, the junction contained 0 bases not matched to a gene. CDR3 nucleotides: TGTGCCAGCAGCTTAGGACAGGGGGCCGGGGAGCTGTTTTTT. Amino acids: CASSLGQGAGELFF.

Details on this clonotype: The junction shows a germline mismatch at one end, possibly a read error. V gene TRBV11-3 combines with J gene TRBJ2-3; TRBD2 matches 9 bases. This CDR3 spans 15 amino acids. In germline, CDR1 is SGHNT, CDR2 YENEEA. The CDR3 is CAGSSGLARADTQYF. The CDR3 DNA reads TGTGCCGGCAGCTCGGGACTAGCTCGGGCAGATACACAGTATTTT.

Comment on this clonotype: Germline and junction disagree at one end, which may indicate a read error. The genes are TRBV13 and TRBJ1-2; TRBD1 aligns across 7 bases. This CDR3 comprises 14 residues. The germline V gene has CDR1 PRHDT and CDR2 FYEKMQ (reference sequence). CDR3 region: CANSGQGVRRGYTF. In nucleotides, the CDR3 is TGTGCCAACAGCGGCCAGGGGGTGAGGCGTGGCTACACCTTC.

Regarding this clonotype: An end of the junction differs from the germline gene, which may be a read error. The chain is built from TRBV12-3 or TRBV12-4 and TRBJ1-1, with D possibly TRBD1 on 5 matching bases. The CDR3 contains 15 residues. The CDR3 coding sequence is TGTGTCAGCAGTTCCGGGGGACGTCTGAACATTGAAGCTTTCTTT. Translated, it gives CVSSSGGRLNIEAFF.

CDR3 DNA sequence: TGCAACGCCCGTCCCGGAATAGGGGTCACTGAAGCTTTCTTT. Protein: CNARPGIGVTEAFF. The rearrangement uses TRBV29-1 and TRBJ1-1; a weak D match, TRBD1 (5 bases). Germline V gives CDR1 SQVTM, CDR2 ANQGSEA. The length of the CDR3 is 14 residues. The full variable domain, in which reference TRBV29-1 and TRBJ1-1 provide the parts outside the CDR3, is SAVISQKPSRDICQRGTSLTIQCQVDSQVTMMFWYRQQPGQSLTLIATANQGSEATYESGFVIDKFPISRPNLTFSTLTVSNMSPEDSSIYLCNARPGIGVTEAFFGQGTRLTVV.

Concerning this clonotype: A much larger clone lies a single base off, so this may be a read error. The missing conserved phenylalanine or tryptophan at the end of this CDR3 makes a read error likely. The chain couples TRBV12-5 to TRBJ2-3; 8 nucleotides align to TRBD2. There are 16 residues in the CDR3. Unmatched junction bases numbered 4, after V lost 2 bases and J lost 0 bases. Germline V gives CDR1 LGHNT, CDR2 FRNRAP. This CDR3 is CASGLRLAGSTDTQYL. CDR3 nucleotides: TGTGCTAGTGGTTTGCGGCTAGCGGGCAGCACAGATACGCAGTATTTG.

This rearrangement joins TRBV5-6 to TRBJ2-1; D might be TRBD1 or TRBD2, each matching 7 bases. V was shortened by 0 bases and J by 5 bases, with 18 bases between the two germline ends. CDR1 and CDR2 (germline): SGHDT, YYEEEE. This CDR3 is built from 17 residues. CDR3 protein: CASSLDLRGGVNNEQFF. The CDR3 coding sequence is TGTGCCAGCAGCTTGGATCTCAGGGGGGGGGTAAACAATGAGCAGTTCTTC.

The chain couples TRBV11-2 to TRBJ2-7; D is uncertain. Germline CDR1 and CDR2: SGHAT and FQNNGV. Trimming took off 11 bases at V and 5 bases at J, with 13 bases between the two ends. CDR3 size: 11 residues. The CDR3 is CAGTLLNEQYF. The CDR3 bases are TGTGCCGGCACCTTACTAAACGAGCAGTACTTC.

Notes on this clonotype: Being one base from a much bigger clone, this may be a read error. The gene calls are TRBV12-3 or TRBV12-4 and TRBJ2-1; D remains ambiguous. The CDR3 totals 15 residues. V was pared by 3 bases and J by 2 bases, with 11 bases between. CDR3 sequence reads: CASSLGGSPYNEQFF. Written as DNA, the CDR3 is TGTGCCAGCAGTTTGGGCGGAAGCCCCTACAATGAGCAGTTCTTC.

This clonotype has a handful of counts. The chain has TRBV12-3 or TRBV12-4 and TRBJ2-3, with 8 bases aligning to TRBD2. This CDR3 has 14 residues. Losses at the gene ends were 4 bases for V and 3 bases for J; bases not matched to a gene: 3. CDR3 sequence reads: CASSSGLGTDTQYF. The CDR3 coding sequence is TGTGCCAGCAGTTCGGGACTAGGGACAGATACGCAGTATTTT.